Below, one TCR beta chain is given with its context. As yet, its antigen is unknown. These data come from a study of shared clonotypes between healthy human individuals. Study background: Researchers assigned three CD4 naive, three CD4 memory, two CD8 naive and one CD8 memory plate to each donor.

Findings of the study overall: What naive subsets generally showed was a larger estimated richness than memory subsets showed.

The V segment lost 6 bases and the J segment 3 bases; nucleotides outside the gene matches: 4. The CDR3 totals 13 residues. Per germline, CDR1 MNHEY and CDR2 SVGAGI. Genomic DNA from each subset was divided evenly over several immunoSEQ plates. Profiled with immunoSEQ multiplex PCR; TCRdb holds only in-frame clones, not every one. Seen here are around 1.1 million clones, approximately 75% observed once, and the top ten hold about 0.94%. The sequenced sample was memory CD4+ T cells from PBMCs. Stated subset: CD45RA-negative fraction. The gene calls are TRBV6-5 and TRBJ2-5, with 7 bases lining up with TRBD2. This sequence originates from a man between 18 and 29 years old in good health. Some clones in this sample may be carry-over from other donors' samples. The CDR3 nucleotides are TGTGCCAGCAGGTGGCTAGCGGAAGAGACCCAGTACTTC. Translation: CASRWLAEETQYF.